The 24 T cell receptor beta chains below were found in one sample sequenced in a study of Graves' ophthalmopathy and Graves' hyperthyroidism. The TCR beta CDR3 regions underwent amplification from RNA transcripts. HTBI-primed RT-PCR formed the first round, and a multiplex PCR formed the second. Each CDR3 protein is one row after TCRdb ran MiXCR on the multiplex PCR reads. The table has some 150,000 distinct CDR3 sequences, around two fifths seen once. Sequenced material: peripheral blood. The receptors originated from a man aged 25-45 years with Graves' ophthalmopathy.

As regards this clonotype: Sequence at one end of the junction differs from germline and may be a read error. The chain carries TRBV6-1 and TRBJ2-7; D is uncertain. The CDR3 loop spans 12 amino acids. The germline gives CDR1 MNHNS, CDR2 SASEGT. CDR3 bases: TGTGCCAACAGTGTTTCCGGCTACGAGCAGTACTTC. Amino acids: CANSVSGYEQYF.

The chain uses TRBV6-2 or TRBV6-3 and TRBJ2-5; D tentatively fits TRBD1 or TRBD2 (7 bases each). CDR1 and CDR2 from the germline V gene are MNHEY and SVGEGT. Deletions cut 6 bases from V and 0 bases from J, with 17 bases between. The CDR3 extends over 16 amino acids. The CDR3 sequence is CASRPRQGGYQETQYF. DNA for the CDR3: TGTGCCAGCAGGCCGAGACAGGGAGGGTACCAAGAGACCCAGTACTTC.

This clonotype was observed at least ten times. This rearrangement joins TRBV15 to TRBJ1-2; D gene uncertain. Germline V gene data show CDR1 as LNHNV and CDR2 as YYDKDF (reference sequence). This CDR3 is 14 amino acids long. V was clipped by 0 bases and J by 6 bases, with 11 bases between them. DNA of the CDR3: TGTGCCACCAGCAGAGATCGGACGGGGAATGGCTACACCTTC. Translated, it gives CATSRDRTGNGYTF.

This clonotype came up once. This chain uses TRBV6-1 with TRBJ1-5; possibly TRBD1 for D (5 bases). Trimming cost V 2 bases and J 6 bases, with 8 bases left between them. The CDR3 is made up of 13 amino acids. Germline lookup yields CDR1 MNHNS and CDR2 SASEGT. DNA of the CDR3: TGTGCCAGCAGTGAATTAGGGGTTCAGCCCCAGCATTTT. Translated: CASSELGVQPQHF.

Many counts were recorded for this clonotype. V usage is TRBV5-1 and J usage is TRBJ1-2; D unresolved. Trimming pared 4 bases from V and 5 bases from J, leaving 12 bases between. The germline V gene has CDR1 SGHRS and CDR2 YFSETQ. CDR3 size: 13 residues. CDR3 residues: CASSEGFGYGYTF. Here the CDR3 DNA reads TGCGCCAGCAGCGAGGGTTTTGGGTATGGCTACACCTTC.

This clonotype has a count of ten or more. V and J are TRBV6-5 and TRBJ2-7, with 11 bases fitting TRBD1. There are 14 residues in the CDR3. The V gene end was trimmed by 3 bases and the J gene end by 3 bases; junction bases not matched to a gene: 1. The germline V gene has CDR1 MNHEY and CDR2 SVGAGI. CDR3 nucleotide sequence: TGTGCCAGCAGTTATGGGACAGGGGGCTACGAGCAGTACTTC. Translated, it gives CASSYGTGGYEQYF.

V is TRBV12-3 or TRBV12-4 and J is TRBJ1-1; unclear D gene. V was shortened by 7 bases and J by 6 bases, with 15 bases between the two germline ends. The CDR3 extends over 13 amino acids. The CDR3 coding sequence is TGTGCCAGCAAGGTAGAGAATAACCCTGAAGCTTTCTTT. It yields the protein CASKVENNPEAFF.

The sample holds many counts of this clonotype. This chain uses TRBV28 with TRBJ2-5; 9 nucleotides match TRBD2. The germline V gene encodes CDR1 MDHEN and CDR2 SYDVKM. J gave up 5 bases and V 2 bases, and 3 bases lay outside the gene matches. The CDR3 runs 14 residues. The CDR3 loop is CASSLAGGRETQYF. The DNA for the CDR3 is TGTGCCAGCAGTTTAGCGGGGGGGAGGGAGACCCAGTACTTC.

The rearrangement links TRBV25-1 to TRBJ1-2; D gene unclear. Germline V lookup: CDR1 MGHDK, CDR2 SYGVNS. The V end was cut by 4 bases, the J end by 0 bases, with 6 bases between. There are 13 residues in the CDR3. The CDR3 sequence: CASSVGANYGYTF. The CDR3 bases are TGTGCCAGCAGTGTCGGGGCTAACTATGGCTACACCTTC.

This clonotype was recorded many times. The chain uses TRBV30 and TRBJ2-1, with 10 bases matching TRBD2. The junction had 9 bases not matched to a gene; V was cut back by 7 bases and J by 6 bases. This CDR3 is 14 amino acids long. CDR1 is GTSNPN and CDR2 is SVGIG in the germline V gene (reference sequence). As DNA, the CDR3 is TGTGCCTCCGGGGGGACTAGCGCTATCAATGAGCAGTTCTTC. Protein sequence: CASGGTSAINEQFF.

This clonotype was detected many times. DNA for the CDR3: TGTGCCAGCAGTTCACTACAGGGAAGCAATCAGCCCCAGCATTTT. Translated: CASSSLQGSNQPQHF. The V call is TRBV6-5, the J call TRBJ1-5, with a weak D call TRBD1 (6 bases). The CDR3 is 15 residues long. V was trimmed by 4 bases and J by 1 base, leaving 11 bases between them. Germline V gives CDR1 MNHEY, CDR2 SVGAGI.

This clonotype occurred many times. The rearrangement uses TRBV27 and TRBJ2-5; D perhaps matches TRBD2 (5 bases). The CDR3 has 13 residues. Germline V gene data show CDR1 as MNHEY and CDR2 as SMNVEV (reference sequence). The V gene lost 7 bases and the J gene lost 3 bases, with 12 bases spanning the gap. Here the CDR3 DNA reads TGTGCCAGCACAGTGAGGCGGGAAGAGACCCAGTACTTC. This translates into CASTVRREETQYF.

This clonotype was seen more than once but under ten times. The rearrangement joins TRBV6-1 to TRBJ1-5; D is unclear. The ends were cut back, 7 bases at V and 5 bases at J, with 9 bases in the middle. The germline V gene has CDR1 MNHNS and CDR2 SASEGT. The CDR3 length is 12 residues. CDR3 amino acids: CASTGRYQPQHF. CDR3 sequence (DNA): TGTGCCAGCACGGGCAGATATCAGCCCCAGCATTTT.

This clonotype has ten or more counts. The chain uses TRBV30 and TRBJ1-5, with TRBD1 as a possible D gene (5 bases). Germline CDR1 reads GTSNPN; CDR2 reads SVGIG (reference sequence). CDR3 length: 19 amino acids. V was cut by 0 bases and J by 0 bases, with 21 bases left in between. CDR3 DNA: TGTGCCTGGAGTGTCCAGCGGAGTCAGGGTCCTTATAGCAATCAGCCCCAGCATTTT. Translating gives CAWSVQRSQGPYSNQPQHF. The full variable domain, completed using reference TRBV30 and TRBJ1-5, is SQTIHQWPATLVQPVGSPLSLECTVEGTSNPNLYWYRQAAGRGLQLLFYSVGIGQISSEVPQNLSASRPQDRQFILSSKKLLLSDSGFYLCAWSVQRSQGPYSNQPQHFGDGTRLSIL.

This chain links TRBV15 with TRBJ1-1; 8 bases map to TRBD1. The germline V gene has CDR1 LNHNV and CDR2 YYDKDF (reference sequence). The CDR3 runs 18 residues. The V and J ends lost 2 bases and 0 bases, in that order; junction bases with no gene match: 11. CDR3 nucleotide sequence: TGTGCCACCAGCAGAAAGAACTACAGGGGGAGGATGAACACTGAAGCTTTCTTT. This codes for CATSRKNYRGRMNTEAFF.

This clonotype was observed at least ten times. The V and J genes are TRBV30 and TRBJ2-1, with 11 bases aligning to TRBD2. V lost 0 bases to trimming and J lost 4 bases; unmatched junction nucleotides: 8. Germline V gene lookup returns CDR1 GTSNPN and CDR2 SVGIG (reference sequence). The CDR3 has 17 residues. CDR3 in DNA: TGTGCCTGGAGTGTAGGGTCGGGACTAGCGGCATACAATGAGCAGTTCTTC. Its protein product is CAWSVGSGLAAYNEQFF.

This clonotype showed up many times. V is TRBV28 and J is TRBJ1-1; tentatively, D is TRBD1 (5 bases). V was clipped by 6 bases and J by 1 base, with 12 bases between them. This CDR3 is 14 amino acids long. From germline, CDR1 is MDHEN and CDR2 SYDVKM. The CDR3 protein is CASRNRGENTEAFF. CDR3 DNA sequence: TGTGCCAGCAGAAACCGGGGGGAGAACACTGAAGCTTTCTTT.

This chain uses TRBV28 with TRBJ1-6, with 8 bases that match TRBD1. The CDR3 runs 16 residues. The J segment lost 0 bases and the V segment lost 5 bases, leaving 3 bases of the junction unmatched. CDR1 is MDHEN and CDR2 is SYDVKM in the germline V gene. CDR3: CASSRQGSSYNSPLHF. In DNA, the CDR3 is TGTGCCAGCAGTCGACAGGGGAGCTCCTATAATTCACCCCTCCACTTT.

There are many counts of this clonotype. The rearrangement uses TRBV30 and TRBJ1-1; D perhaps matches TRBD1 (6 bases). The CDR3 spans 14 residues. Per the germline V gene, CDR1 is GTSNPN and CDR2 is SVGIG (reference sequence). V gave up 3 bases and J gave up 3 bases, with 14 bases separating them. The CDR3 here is CAWRTGPSYTEAFF. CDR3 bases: TGTGCCTGGAGAACAGGGCCCTCATACACTGAAGCTTTCTTT.

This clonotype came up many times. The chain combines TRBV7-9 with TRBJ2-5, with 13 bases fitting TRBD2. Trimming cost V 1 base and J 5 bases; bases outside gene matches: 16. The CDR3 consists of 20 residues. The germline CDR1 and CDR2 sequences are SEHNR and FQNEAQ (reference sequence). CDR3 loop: CASSLGRLAGGYRTRETQYF. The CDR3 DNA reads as TGTGCCAGCAGCTTAGGGCGACTAGCGGGAGGCTATCGGACAAGGGAGACCCAGTACTTC.

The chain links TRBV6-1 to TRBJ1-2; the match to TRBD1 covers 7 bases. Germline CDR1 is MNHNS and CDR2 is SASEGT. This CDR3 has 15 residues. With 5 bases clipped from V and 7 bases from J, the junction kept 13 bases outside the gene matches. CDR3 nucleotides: TGTGCCAGCAGTAGAGGGCCCGACAGGGAGGGTGGCTACACCTTC. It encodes CASSRGPDREGGYTF.

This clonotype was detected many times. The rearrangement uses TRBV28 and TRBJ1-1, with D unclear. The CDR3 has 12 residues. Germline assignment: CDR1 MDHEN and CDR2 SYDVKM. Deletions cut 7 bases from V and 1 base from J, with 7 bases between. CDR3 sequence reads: CASKRENTEAFF. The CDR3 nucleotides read TGTGCCAGCAAGCGTGAGAACACTGAAGCTTTCTTT.

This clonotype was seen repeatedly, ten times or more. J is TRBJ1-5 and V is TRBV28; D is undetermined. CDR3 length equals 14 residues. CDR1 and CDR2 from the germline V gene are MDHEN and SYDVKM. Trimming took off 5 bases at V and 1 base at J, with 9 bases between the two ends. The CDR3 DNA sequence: TGTGCCAGCAGTCCACCTTACAGCAATCAGCCCCAGCATTTT. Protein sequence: CASSPPYSNQPQHF.

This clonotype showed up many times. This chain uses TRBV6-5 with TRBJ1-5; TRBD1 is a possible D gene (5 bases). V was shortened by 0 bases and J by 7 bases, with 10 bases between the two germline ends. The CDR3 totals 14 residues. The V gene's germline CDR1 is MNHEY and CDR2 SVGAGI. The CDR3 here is CASSYSRGNQPQHF. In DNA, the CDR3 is TGTGCCAGCAGTTACTCCCGGGGGAACCAGCCCCAGCATTTT.